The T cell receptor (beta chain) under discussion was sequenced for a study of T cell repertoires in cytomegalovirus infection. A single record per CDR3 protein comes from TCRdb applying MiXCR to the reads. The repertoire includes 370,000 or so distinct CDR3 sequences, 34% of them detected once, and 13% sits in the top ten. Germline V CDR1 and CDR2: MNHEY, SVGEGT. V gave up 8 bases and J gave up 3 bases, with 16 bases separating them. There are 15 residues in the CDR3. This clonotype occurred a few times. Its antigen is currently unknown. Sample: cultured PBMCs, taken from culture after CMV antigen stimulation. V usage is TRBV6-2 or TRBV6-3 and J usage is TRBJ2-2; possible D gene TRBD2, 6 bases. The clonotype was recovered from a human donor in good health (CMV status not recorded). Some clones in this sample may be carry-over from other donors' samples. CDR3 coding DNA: TGTGCCAGCGACTGGAGTAGCGGAGACACCGGGGAGCTGTTTTTT. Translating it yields CASDWSSGDTGELFF.